This entry is about one T cell receptor beta chain. The V segment lost 1 base and the J segment 4 bases; nucleotides outside the gene matches: 4. The CDR3 has 14 amino acids. Germline V lookup: CDR1 SGHTA, CDR2 FQGNSA. Assay used: immunoSEQ multiplex PCR; TCRdb lists only in-frame clones, some missing. The sample contains roughly 81,000 clones, about nine tenths of which appear only once. The data derive from a study of blood T cell repertoires in COVID-19. Sequenced input: peripheral blood. The chain has TRBV7-2 and TRBJ2-7; TRBD1 aligns across 7 bases. This sequence originates from a man aged 65-85 years with active or convalescent COVID-19. The chain's CDR3 is CASSLVDRIYEQYF. CDR3 bases: TGTGCCAGCAGCTTAGTGGACAGGATTTACGAGCAGTACTTC.